The 26 T cell receptor beta chains given below trace back to one sample, sequenced in a study of blood T cell repertoires in COVID-19 (TCRdb year 2020). Library creation used the immunoSEQ multiplex PCR assay. TCRdb stores this immuneACCESS table with in-frame sequences only. Part of the clones is absent; in the studies checked, under half of the shortfall reflects unresolved V genes, and no reason is known for the rest. For this sample the table gives approximately 150,000 clones, of which approximately 81% were detected only once. Of the sample, more than 1.3% is held by the ten largest clones. The source material was peripheral blood. The receptors come from a man aged 55 to 70 with acute or convalescent COVID-19.

In DNA, the CDR3 is TGCGCCAGCAGCCCGGGTACAGGGGTGGTCACTGAAGCTTTCTTT. Translating gives CASSPGTGVVTEAFF. This rearrangement joins TRBV5-1 to TRBJ1-1; TRBD1 agrees at 7 bases. Germline trimming cut 4 bases from V and 4 bases from J; bases unmatched to any gene: 10. Per germline, CDR1 SGHRS and CDR2 YFSETQ. The CDR3 runs 15 residues.

J is TRBJ2-5 and V is TRBV3-1 (or the pseudogene TRBV3-2); D may be TRBD2 (5 bases). There are 14 residues in the CDR3. Between the trimmed V and J ends, which lost 0 bases and 5 bases, there was a span of 10 bases. Germline V gene sequence: CDR1 LGHDT, CDR2 YNNKEL (reference sequence). This chain's CDR3 is CASSQETGSETQYF. CDR3 bases: TGTGCCAGCAGCCAAGAAACGGGGAGCGAGACCCAGTACTTC.

The chain carries TRBV20-1 and TRBJ2-1, with D perhaps TRBD2 (5 bases). The CDR3 sequence is 16 residues long. V was cut by 3 bases and J by 0 bases, with 15 bases left in between. CDR1 and CDR2 from the germline V gene are DFQATT and SNEGSKA (reference sequence). CDR3 coding DNA: TGCAGTGCTAGTATGGGCTTAGCGAGCTCCTACAATGAGCAGTTCTTC. As protein: CSASMGLASSYNEQFF.

V is TRBV5-1 and J is TRBJ2-5, with D possibly TRBD1 on 5 matching bases. Germline V gene sequence: CDR1 SGHRS, CDR2 YFSETQ. V was clipped by 0 bases and J by 5 bases, with 17 bases between them. CDR3 length equals 16 residues. The CDR3 is CASSLGALTKGETQYF. The DNA of the CDR3 is TGCGCCAGCAGCTTGGGGGCATTGACCAAGGGGGAGACCCAGTACTTC.

The V and J genes are TRBV6-6 and TRBJ1-5; tentative D call: TRBD1 (6 bases). The germline V and J ends were trimmed by 5 bases and 7 bases, with 24 bases remaining between them. The CDR3 is 17 amino acids. Germline V gene lookup returns CDR1 MNHNY and CDR2 SVGAGI (reference sequence). CDR3 protein: CASSPSTRSGGLQPQHF. The CDR3 DNA reads TGTGCCAGCAGTCCCTCCACCCGGTCGGGGGGGCTACAGCCCCAGCATTTT.

V is TRBV9 and J is TRBJ2-2; D is perhaps TRBD2 (6 bases). Trimming removed 6 bases from V and 0 bases from J, with 15 bases in between. The CDR3 is 16 amino acids. Germline values: CDR1 SGDLS, CDR2 YYNGEE. The CDR3 protein is CASTPRLVPNTGELFF. CDR3 coding DNA: TGTGCCAGCACCCCTAGACTAGTCCCGAACACCGGGGAGCTGTTTTTT.

The J gene is TRBJ1-2, the V gene TRBV6-5; 8 nucleotides align to TRBD1. V gave up 0 bases and J gave up 8 bases; unmatched junction bases: 8. The CDR3 loop spans 15 amino acids. Germline V gene lookup returns CDR1 MNHEY and CDR2 SVGAGI. The CDR3 bases are TGTGCCAGCAGTTACTCCAGGGGGCCGCCCGACGGCTACACCTTC. This gives the protein CASSYSRGPPDGYTF.

This chain connects TRBV7-3 to TRBJ2-1, with 7 nucleotides matching TRBD2. The CDR3 extends over 16 amino acids. Unmatched junction bases numbered 11, after V lost 3 bases and J lost 6 bases. Germline CDR1 SGHTA, CDR2 FQGTGA. The CDR3 sequence is CASSFESGTGGNEQFF. The CDR3 region has the DNA TGTGCCAGCAGCTTCGAGAGCGGGACGGGGGGCAATGAGCAGTTCTTC.

The chain has TRBV12-5 and TRBJ2-1, with TRBD2 identical over 9 bases. The CDR3 runs to 17 residues. The V and J ends lost 0 bases and 5 bases, in that order; junction bases with no gene match: 8. Germline V gene data show CDR1 as LGHNT and CDR2 as FRNRAP. The CDR3 protein is CASGLVGGRAVNNEQFF. The DNA for the CDR3 is TGTGCTAGTGGTTTGGTAGGCGGGAGGGCCGTCAACAATGAGCAGTTCTTC. The whole variable domain, filled in from reference TRBV12-5 and TRBJ2-1, reads DARVTQTPRHKVTEMGQEVTMRCQPILGHNTVFWYRQTMMQGLELLAYFRNRAPLDDSGMPKDRFSAEMPDATLATLKIQPSEPRDSAVYFCASGLVGGRAVNNEQFFGPGTRLTVL.

The V and J genes are TRBV4-1 and TRBJ2-1; D remains ambiguous. The CDR3 loop spans 14 amino acids. The germline V and J ends were trimmed by 4 bases and 5 bases, with 12 bases remaining between them. Germline CDR1 is MGHRA and CDR2 is YSYEKL. CDR3 in amino acids: CASSLRRIDNEQFF. The CDR3 region has the DNA TGCGCCAGCAGCCTCCGCAGGATCGACAATGAGCAGTTCTTC.

The chain combines TRBV3-1 (or the pseudogene TRBV3-2) with TRBJ2-2, with TRBD2 matching 10 bases. CDR3 size: 15 residues. The V gene end was trimmed by 2 bases and the J gene end by 4 bases; junction bases not matched to a gene: 1. The V gene's germline CDR1 is LGHDT and CDR2 YNNKEL (reference sequence). In nucleotides, the CDR3 is TGTGCCAGCAGCCAACGACTAGCGGGCACCGGGGAGCTGTTTTTT. It is translated as CASSQRLAGTGELFF.

The V call is TRBV4-1, the J call TRBJ2-2; tentatively, D is TRBD1 (5 bases). The ends were cut back, 3 bases at V and 0 bases at J, with 11 bases in the middle. CDR3 length equals 16 residues. Germline-derived CDR1 and CDR2 are MGHRA and YSYEKL. This chain's CDR3 is CASSHPDRPNTGELFF. In DNA form, the CDR3 reads TGCGCCAGCAGCCACCCCGACAGACCGAACACCGGGGAGCTGTTTTTT.

The V and J genes are TRBV29-1 and TRBJ2-7; no reliable D call. V shed 0 bases and J shed 7 bases, with 7 bases lying between them. Germline-derived CDR1 and CDR2 are SQVTM and ANQGSEA. There are 11 residues in the CDR3. The CDR3 protein is CSVEDIAEQYF. CDR3 bases: TGCAGCGTTGAAGACATAGCTGAGCAGTACTTC.

The chain carries TRBV11-3 and TRBJ2-2, with 7 bases aligning to TRBD2. V was clipped by 5 bases and J by 1 base; unmatched bases: 13. Per germline, CDR1 SGHNT and CDR2 YENEEA. This CDR3 is built from 18 residues. CDR3 in amino acids: CASSPARGLAENTGELFF. The CDR3 coding sequence is TGTGCCAGCAGCCCAGCACGAGGGCTAGCGGAGAACACCGGGGAGCTGTTTTTT.

The chain uses TRBV19 and TRBJ2-7; 10 bases are shared with TRBD1. The ends lost 3 bases at V and 5 bases at J; junction bases unmatched: 4. Germline values: CDR1 LNHDA, CDR2 SQIVND (reference sequence). The CDR3 sequence is 14 residues long. The CDR3 loop is CASSITTGGNEQYF. The DNA for the CDR3 is TGTGCCAGTAGTATCACGACAGGGGGCAACGAGCAGTACTTC.

This sequence joins TRBV27 and TRBJ2-2; D is perhaps TRBD1 (6 bases). This CDR3 comprises 16 residues. Germline-derived CDR1 and CDR2 are MNHEY and SMNVEV (reference sequence). V lost 4 bases and J lost 1, with 13 bases in between. CDR3 sequence reads: CASSSTGFGNTGELFF. The DNA of the CDR3 is TGTGCCAGCAGTTCGACAGGCTTTGGGAACACCGGGGAGCTGTTTTTT.

The chain combines TRBV19 with TRBJ1-1; D remains unclear. The germline V gene has CDR1 LNHDA and CDR2 SQIVND (reference sequence). This CDR3 has 15 residues. V lost 0 bases to trimming and J lost 4 bases, with 12 bases between them. DNA for the CDR3: TGTGCCAGTAGTATAGATGTCGGGGAGGGCACTGAAGCTTTCTTT. It codes for CASSIDVGEGTEAFF.

This clone was seen a single time. V gene TRBV24-1 combines with J gene TRBJ2-1, with D perhaps matching TRBD1 (6 bases). This CDR3 comprises 16 residues. Germline CDR1 is KGHDR and CDR2 is SFDVKD. Trimming took 4 bases from V and 2 from J, leaving 14 bases between them. The CDR3 spells CATSDRNRVAYNEQFF. The CDR3 nucleotides are TGTGCCACCAGTGACCGCAACAGGGTAGCCTACAATGAGCAGTTCTTC.

V usage is TRBV12-3 or TRBV12-4 and J usage is TRBJ1-2; 7 bases agree with TRBD1. V dropped 5 bases and J dropped 4; count of bases not matched to a gene: 4. This CDR3 comprises 13 residues. The CDR3 sequence: CASSRTGAYGYTF. The CDR3 bases are TGTGCCAGCAGTCGGACAGGTGCCTATGGCTACACCTTC.

The chain couples TRBV11-3 to TRBJ1-1; TRBD1 might be the D (6 bases). The CDR3 has 20 amino acids. Trimming shortened V by 1 base and J by 1 base, and 25 bases separated the two germline ends. The germline CDR1 and CDR2 sequences are SGHNT and YENEEA. CDR3 amino acids: CASSLVGTKGAQPWNTEAFF. The CDR3 DNA reads as TGTGCCAGCAGCTTAGTTGGGACAAAAGGGGCTCAGCCCTGGAACACTGAAGCTTTCTTT. Variable domain in full (rest from reference TRBV11-3 and TRBJ1-1): EAGVVQSPRYKIIEKKQPVAFWCNPISGHNTLYWYLQNLGQGPELLIRYENEEAVDDSQLPKDRFSAERLKGVDSTLKIQPAELGDSAVYLCASSLVGTKGAQPWNTEAFFGQGTRLTVV.

This chain uses TRBV5-1 with TRBJ2-3, with 14 bases identical to TRBD2. The ends lost 5 bases at V and 5 bases at J; junction bases unmatched: 4. CDR3 length: 15 amino acids. CDR1 and CDR2 from the germline V gene are SGHRS and YFSETQ. The CDR3 nucleotides read TGCGCCAGCAGAATGGGACTAGCGGGAGAAGATACGCAGTATTTT. It yields the protein CASRMGLAGEDTQYF.

This chain connects TRBV9 to TRBJ2-2, with 8 bases fitting TRBD1. Germline lookup yields CDR1 SGDLS and CDR2 YYNGEE. Trimming at V came to 4 bases and at J to 6 bases, leaving 5 bases not matched to a gene. The CDR3 length is 14 residues. CDR3 DNA sequence: TGTGCCAGCAGCCCCCAGGGGGCAGCCGGGGAGCTGTTTTTT. It translates to CASSPQGAAGELFF.

The V and J genes are TRBV29-1 and TRBJ1-1, with 7 bases fitting TRBD1. CDR1 and CDR2 from the germline V gene are SQVTM and ANQGSEA. The CDR3 is 12 amino acids. V shed 8 bases and J 4 bases; nucleotides not matched to a gene: 7. The CDR3: CSTMRDSTEAFF. The DNA for the CDR3 is TGCAGCACCATGAGGGACAGCACTGAAGCTTTCTTT.

This chain uses TRBV15 with TRBJ2-1; TRBD2 agrees at 9 bases. Germline V lookup: CDR1 LNHNV, CDR2 YYDKDF (reference sequence). The ends lost 0 bases at V and 7 bases at J; junction bases unmatched: 4. This CDR3 is built from 15 residues. The CDR3 region has the DNA TGTGCCACCAGCAGAGATAGTAGCGGGAGTAATGAGCAGTTCTTC. Its translation is CATSRDSSGSNEQFF.

The DNA for the CDR3 is TGCAGTGCTAGTTCAAGTGGGGGGGCGCGGGACTATGGCTACACCTTC. Encoded protein: CSASSSGGARDYGYTF. The rearrangement uses TRBV20-1 and TRBJ1-2; D is possibly TRBD1 (6 bases). In germline, CDR1 is DFQATT, CDR2 SNEGSKA (reference sequence). V was pared by 3 bases and J by 3 bases, with 20 bases between. The CDR3 extends over 16 amino acids.

The chain recombines TRBV5-1 with TRBJ1-2; TRBD1 might be the D (6 bases). Trimming removed 4 bases at V and 5 bases at J, with 18 bases between. The CDR3 sequence is 15 residues long. In germline, CDR1 is SGHRS, CDR2 YFSETQ. Written as DNA, the CDR3 is TGCGCCAGCAGCACCGGGGGGCTCGGCGGGTATGGCTACACCTTC. It codes for CASSTGGLGGYGYTF.